This T cell receptor beta chain is from a study of Graves' ophthalmopathy and Graves' hyperthyroidism listed by TCRdb under 2018. A note on the overall study: Stable hyperthyroidism was defined as no progression to ophthalmopathy within 18 months of follow-up. To tell Graves' ophthalmopathy apart from Graves' hyperthyroidism, and to predict which patients would progress to ophthalmopathy, the study relied on TCR beta repertoire signatures. In total, approximately 130 blood samples were TCR-sequenced: fewer than 50 ophthalmopathy, some 75 hyperthyroidism and some 17 hyperthyroidism-to-ophthalmopathy patients. To explore V-J signatures that separate ophthalmopathy from hyperthyroidism, a discovery set of fewer than 110 patients was enrolled, consisting of fewer than 45 with ophthalmopathy and some 59 with stable hyperthyroidism. The independent validation cohort included 18 to 20 hyperthyroidism patients plus 17 patients who later progressed from hyperthyroidism to ophthalmopathy. In five to seven hyperthyroidism patients, T-cell repertoires of thyroid tissue and blood were compared. After sampling, hyperthyroidism patients received methimazole starting at 30 mg daily, and ophthalmopathy patients received high-dose intravenous methylprednisolone.

Patients with hyperthyroidism were aged 18 to 65 years, had been newly diagnosed, and had a disease duration of less than 2 months. Patients with other autoimmune diseases, uncontrolled infections, pregnancy or lactation were excluded from the study. Diagnosis relied on clinical symptoms, serum thyroxine, TRAb, thyroid ultrasound and orbital computed tomography. Total RNA was extracted using Trizol reagent, and RNA quality was checked on an Agilent 2100 Bioanalyzer. The CDR1 and CDR2 encoded by the germline V gene are SNHLY and FYNNEI. Taken from cysteine to phenylalanine, the CDR3 has 11 residues. Just the 33-base CDR3 DNA is kept, in frame starting at base 1. As regards this clonotype: It lacks a known antigen. No much larger clone is present one base from it, and per-base qualities are unavailable.

For repertoire sequencing, the TCR beta CDR3 regions were amplified from RNA transcripts. HTBI primers and the Qiagen OneStep RT-PCR kit were used in a first-round RT-PCR, which was followed by a second-round multiplex PCR, size selection and purification. Libraries were sequenced paired-end with 100 bp reads on an Illumina HiSeq2000. Per the authors' processing: Reads were processed with SOAPnuke, discarding reads with adapters, uncalled bases, mean Phred below 15, or no exact constant-primer or identifier match. COPE v1.2.5 was used to merge the high-quality paired reads. Clonotypes were defined as unique nucleotide sequences and were aligned to IMGT TRB V, D and J references using MiTCR v1.1. Only V-J combinations with frequency above 0.0001 were analysed, covering around 99% of repertoires. For each V-J combination, a TCR clonal expansion and chaos score was defined as F50 clonal expansion divided by the chaos observed in the TCRdist matrix. Welch's t-statistics and random forest were used to narrow the features down to around twelve V-J combinations, which were then fed into a naive Bayes classifier. The Morisita-Horn index was used to measure how similar the thyroid and blood repertoires were. The public reads were quality trimmed at Q25 with fastp and then assembled into clones with MiXCR by TCRdb, keeping productive beta chains. Rows are combined by CDR3 protein, so each entry shows the most common genes and DNA. These V and J calls rely on TCRdb rather than the paper's analysis. The table for this sample lists over a million distinct CDR3 sequences; around a third of them were counted only once. The top ten hold roughly 11% of the sample.

Study-wide conclusions, independent of this receptor: In cross-validation, the 13-signature model distinguished ophthalmopathy from stable hyperthyroidism with approximately 90% sensitivity and 81.08% specificity, while in the test set the corresponding values were about 80% and 75%. Most expanded thyroid clonotypes with frequency above 0.001 were also detected in blood, suggesting blood repertoires may reflect the thyroid immune response. In validation, the model predicted ophthalmopathy progression with roughly 68% sensitivity and around 72% specificity; 12 predicted patients were CT-confirmed with GO in a median of about 7.1 months. No statistical method was used to predetermine the sample size, and group allocation was not hidden from the investigators.

This receptor was taken from an adult man with Graves' hyperthyroidism. The specimen sequenced was peripheral blood or thyroid tissue (not recorded which). The chain joins TRBV2 to TRBJ1-1; TRBD1 matches 7 bases in the middle. The DNA sequence reads TGTGCTGCAGGGGGAGAGGCGAGAGCTTTCTTT. This translates into CAAGGEARAFF.